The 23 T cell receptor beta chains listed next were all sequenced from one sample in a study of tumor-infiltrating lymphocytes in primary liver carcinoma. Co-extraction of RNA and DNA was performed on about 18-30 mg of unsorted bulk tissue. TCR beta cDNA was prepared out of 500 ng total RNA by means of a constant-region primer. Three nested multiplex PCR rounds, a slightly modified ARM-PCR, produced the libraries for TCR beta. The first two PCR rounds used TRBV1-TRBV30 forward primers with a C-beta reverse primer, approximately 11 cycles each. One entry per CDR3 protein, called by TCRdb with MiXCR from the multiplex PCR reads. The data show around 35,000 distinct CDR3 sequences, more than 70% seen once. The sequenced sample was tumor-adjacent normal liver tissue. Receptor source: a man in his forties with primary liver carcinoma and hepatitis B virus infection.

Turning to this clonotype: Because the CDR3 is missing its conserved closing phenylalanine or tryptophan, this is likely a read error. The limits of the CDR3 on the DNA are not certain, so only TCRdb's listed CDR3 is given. This chain's CDR3 is CSTMTSGTGTPYEQYS. The gene calls are TRBV29-1 and TRBJ2-7; TRBD1 reflects the table's D call only, with no check against the DNA. Termini included, the CDR3 measures 16 amino acids. Germline V CDR1 and CDR2: SQVTM, ANQGSEA.

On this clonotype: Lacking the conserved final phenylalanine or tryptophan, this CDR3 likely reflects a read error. The CDR3 coding sequence is TGTAGCGTCCGCGATAACACTGAAGCTTTCCTT. Translating it yields CSVRDNTEAFL. This rearrangement joins TRBV29-1 to TRBJ1-1, with D unresolved. Germline CDR1 reads SQVTM; CDR2 reads ANQGSEA. CDR3 length equals 11 residues.

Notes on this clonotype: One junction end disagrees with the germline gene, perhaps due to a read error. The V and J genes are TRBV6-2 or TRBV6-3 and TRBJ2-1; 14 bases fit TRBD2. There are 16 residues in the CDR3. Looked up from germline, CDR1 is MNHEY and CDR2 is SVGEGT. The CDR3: CASRPRTSGRTNDQFF. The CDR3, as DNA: TGCGCCAGCAGACCCAGGACTAGCGGGAGGACCAATGACCAGTTCTTC.

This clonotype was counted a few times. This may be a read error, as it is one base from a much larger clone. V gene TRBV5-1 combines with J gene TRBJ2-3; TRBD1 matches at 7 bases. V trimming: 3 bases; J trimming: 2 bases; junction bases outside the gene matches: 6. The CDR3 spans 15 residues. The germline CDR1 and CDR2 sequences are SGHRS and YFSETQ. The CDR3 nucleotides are TGCGCCAGCAGCTCAACAGGGGCCTCCACAGATACGCAGTATTTT. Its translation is CASSSTGASTDTQYF.

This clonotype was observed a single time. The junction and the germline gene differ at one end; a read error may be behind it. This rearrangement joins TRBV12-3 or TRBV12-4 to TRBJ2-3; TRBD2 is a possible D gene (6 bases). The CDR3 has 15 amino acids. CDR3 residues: CASSLVSGSGRAQYF. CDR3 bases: TGTGCCAGCAGCTTAGTTTCTGGCAGCGGGCGCGCGCAGTATTTT.

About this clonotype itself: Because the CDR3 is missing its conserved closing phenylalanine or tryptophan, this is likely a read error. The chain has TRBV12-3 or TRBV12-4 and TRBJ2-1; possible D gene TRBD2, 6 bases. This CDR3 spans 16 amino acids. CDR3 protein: CAISRMEGRSYNEQFL. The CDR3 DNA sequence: TGTGCCATCAGTCGGATGGAGGGGCGCTCCTACAATGAGCAGTTCCTC.

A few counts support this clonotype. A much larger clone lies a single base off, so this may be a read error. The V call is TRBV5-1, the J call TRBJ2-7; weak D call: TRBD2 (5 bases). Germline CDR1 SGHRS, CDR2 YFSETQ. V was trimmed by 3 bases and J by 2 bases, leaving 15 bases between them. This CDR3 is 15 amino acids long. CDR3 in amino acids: CASSSAGMATYEQYF. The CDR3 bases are TGCGCCAGCAGCTCGGCCGGGATGGCAACCTACGAGCAGTACTTC.

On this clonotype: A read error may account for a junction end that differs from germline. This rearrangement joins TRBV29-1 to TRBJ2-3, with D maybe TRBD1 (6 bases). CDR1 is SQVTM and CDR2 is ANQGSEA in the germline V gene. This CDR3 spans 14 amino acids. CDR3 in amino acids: CCVDGSAGVDTQYF. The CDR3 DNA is TGCTGCGTTGATGGGTCGGCAGGGGTGGATACGCAGTATTTT.

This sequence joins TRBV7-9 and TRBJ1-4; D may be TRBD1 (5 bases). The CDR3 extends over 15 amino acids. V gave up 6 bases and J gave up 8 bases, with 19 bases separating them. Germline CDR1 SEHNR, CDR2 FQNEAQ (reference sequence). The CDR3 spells CASSHWVEGTEKLFF. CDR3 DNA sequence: TGTGCCAGCAGTCACTGGGTGGAGGGGACCGAAAAACTGTTTTTT.

The CDR3 spells CASSSTVCGGCNEQFF. CDR3 coding DNA: TGTGCCAGCAGCTCAACCGTGTGCGGGGGTTGCAATGAGCAGTTCTTC. The genes are TRBV11-2 and TRBJ2-1, with 7 nucleotides matching TRBD2. Germline V gene lookup returns CDR1 SGHAT and CDR2 FQNNGV. J lost 6 bases, V lost 4 bases, and 12 bases had no gene match. The CDR3 covers 16 residues.

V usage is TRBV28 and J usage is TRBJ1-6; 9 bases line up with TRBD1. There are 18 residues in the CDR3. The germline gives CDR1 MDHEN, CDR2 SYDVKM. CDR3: CASQPGTGCEMENSPLHF. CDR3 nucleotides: TGTGCTAGTCAACCCGGGACAGGGTGCGAGATGGAGAATTCACCCCTCCACTTT.

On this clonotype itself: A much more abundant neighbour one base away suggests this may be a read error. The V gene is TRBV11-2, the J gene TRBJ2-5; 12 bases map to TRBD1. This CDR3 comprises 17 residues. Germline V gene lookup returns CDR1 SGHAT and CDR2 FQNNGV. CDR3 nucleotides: TGTGCCATCAGCCCCCGGGGACAGGGGGCAGGGAGAGAGACCCAGTACTTC. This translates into CAISPRGQGAGRETQYF. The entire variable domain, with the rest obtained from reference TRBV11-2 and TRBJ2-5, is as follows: EAGVAQSPRYKIIEKRQSVAFWCNPISGHATLYWYQQILGQGPKLLIQFQNNGVVDDSQLPKDRFSAERLKGVDSTLKIQPAKLEDSAVYLCAISPRGQGAGRETQYFGPGTRLLVL.

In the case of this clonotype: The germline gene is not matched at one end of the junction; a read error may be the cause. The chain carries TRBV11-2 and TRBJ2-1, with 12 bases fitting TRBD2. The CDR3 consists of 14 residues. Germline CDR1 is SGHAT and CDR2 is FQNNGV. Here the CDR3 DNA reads TGTGCTAGCAGCTTAGATACTAGCGGGGGGTCTCTATTCTTC. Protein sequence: CASSLDTSGGSLFF. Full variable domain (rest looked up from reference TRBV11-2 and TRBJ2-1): EAGVAQSPRYKIIEKRQSVAFWCNPISGHATLYWYQQILGQGPKLLIQFQNNGVVDDSQLPKDRFSAERLKGVDSTLKIQPAKLEDSAVYLCASSLDTSGGSLFFGPGTRLTVL.

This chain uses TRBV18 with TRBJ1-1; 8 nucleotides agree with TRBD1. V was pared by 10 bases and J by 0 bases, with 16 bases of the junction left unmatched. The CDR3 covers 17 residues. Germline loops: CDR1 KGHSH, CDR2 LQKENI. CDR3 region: CANSLGPGTGMNTEAFF. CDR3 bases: TGTGCCAATTCACTCGGTCCCGGGACAGGAATGAACACTGAAGCTTTCTTT.

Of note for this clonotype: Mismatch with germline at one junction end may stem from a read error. The CDR3 DNA reads TGTGTCAGCAATCCCGGGACAGGGAGGTACGGGCGGTACTTC. It translates to CVSNPGTGRYGRYF. V gene TRBV6-5 combines with J gene TRBJ2-7; 9 nucleotides line up with TRBD1. Germline V CDR1 and CDR2: MNHEY, SVGAGI. CDR3 size: 14 residues.

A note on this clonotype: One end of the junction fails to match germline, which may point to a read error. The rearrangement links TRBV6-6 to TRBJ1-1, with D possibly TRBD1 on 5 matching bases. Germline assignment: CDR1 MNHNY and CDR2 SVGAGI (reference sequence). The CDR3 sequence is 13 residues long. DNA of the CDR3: TGTGCCAGCAACACATGGGGGACTACTGAGGCTTTCTTT. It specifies CASNTWGTTEAFF.

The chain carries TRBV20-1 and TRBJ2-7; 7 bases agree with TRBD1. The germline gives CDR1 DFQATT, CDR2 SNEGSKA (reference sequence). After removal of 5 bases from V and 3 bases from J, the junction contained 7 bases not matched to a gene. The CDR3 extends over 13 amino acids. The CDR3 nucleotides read TGCAGTGCTCCGCAAGGACAGGTCTACGAGCAGTACTTC. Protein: CSAPQGQVYEQYF.

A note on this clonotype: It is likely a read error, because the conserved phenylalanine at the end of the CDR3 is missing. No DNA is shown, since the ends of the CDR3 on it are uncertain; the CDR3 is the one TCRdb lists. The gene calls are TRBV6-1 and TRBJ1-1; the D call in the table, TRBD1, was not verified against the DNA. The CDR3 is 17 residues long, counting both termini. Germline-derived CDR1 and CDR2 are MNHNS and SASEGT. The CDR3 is CANSEGEGQGANTEASS.

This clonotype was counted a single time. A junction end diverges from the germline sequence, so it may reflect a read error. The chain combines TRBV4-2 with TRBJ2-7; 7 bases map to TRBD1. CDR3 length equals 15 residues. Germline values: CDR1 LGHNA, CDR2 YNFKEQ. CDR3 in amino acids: CASSQGDGEFYEQYF. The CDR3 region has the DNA TGTGCCAGTAGCCAGGGGGACGGAGAGTTCTACGAGCAGTACTTC.

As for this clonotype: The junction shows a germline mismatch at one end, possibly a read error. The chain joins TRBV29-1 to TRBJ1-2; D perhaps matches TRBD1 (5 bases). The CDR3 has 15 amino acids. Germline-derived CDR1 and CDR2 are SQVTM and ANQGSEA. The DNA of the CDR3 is TGCAGCGTTGGACATGGCTGGGGCATGGGCTATGGCTACACATTC. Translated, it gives CSVGHGWGMGYGYTF.

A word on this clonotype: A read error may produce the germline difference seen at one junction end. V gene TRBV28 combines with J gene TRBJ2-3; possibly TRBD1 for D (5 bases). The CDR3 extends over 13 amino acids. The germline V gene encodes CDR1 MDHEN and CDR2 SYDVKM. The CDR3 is CASSLPKTDMQYF. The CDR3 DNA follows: TGTGCCAGCAGTTTACCGAAGACAGATATGCAGTATTTT. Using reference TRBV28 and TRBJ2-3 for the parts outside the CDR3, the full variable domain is DVKVTQSSRYLVKRTGEKVFLECVQDMDHENMFWYRQDPGLGLRLIYFSYDVKMKEKGDIPEGYSVSREKKERFSLILESASTNQTSMYLCASSLPKTDMQYFGPGTRLTVL.

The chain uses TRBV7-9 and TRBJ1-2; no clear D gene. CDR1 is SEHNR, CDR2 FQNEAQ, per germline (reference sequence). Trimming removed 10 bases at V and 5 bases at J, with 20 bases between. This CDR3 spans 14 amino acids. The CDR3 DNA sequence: TGTGCCAACATCCTAGAGGAGTCCTTTTATGGCTACACCTTC. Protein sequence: CANILEESFYGYTF.

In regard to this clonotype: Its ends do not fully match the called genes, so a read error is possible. In DNA, the CDR3 is TGTGTCAGCAGCTTAGGGCCGTCGAACGCTGAAGCTTTATTT. Translated: CVSSLGPSNAEALF. This rearrangement joins TRBV11-3 to TRBJ1-1; unclear D gene. Germline CDR1 reads SGHNT; CDR2 reads YENEEA. The CDR3 loop spans 14 amino acids.